These 17 T cell receptor beta chains came from one sample sequenced in a study of OX40 agonist ivuxolimab in advanced cancers. Data came from immunoSEQ multiplex PCR; TCRdb stores just in-frame clones and leaves some out. The sample records 35,000 to 45,000 clones, 70% to 85% being singletons. Sequenced material: CD4+ or CD8+ T cells sorted from blood, taken in a trial of the OX40 agonist ivuxolimab. These receptors all stem from an adult with an advanced solid tumor such as melanoma, head and neck, liver or kidney cancer.

The chain joins TRBV7-2 to TRBJ2-5; D call uncertain. The DNA end is a closer match to TRBJ2-7, so the J assignment may be wrong. The CDR3 is 13 amino acids. Germline loops: CDR1 SGHTA, CDR2 FQGNSA. DNA for the CDR3: TGTGCCAGCAGCGATTCCCTTACCTACGAGCAGTACTTC. As protein: CASSDSLTYEQYF.

This clone was seen only once. The junction does not match germline at one end; this may be a read error. The V call is TRBV4-1, the J call TRBJ1-2; tentatively, D is TRBD1 (6 bases). The CDR3 sequence is 17 residues long. Per germline, CDR1 MGHRA and CDR2 YSYEKL. The CDR3 nucleotides read TGCGCCAGCAGCGAAGAGGCAAACGGGGGCGCTGGCTATGGCTACACCTTC. Translated, it gives CASSEEANGGAGYGYTF.

The chain employs TRBV25-1 and TRBJ1-1; D remains ambiguous. V was shortened by 1 base and J by 3 bases, with 9 bases between the two germline ends. CDR3 length equals 14 residues. Germline V CDR1 and CDR2: MGHDK, SYGVNS. As DNA, the CDR3 is TGTGCCAGCAGTGAATCCCTTGGGGACACTGAAGCTTTCTTT. The encoded protein is CASSESLGDTEAFF. The full variable domain, with the rest looked up from reference TRBV25-1 and TRBJ1-1, is EADIYQTPRYLVIGTGKKITLECSQTMGHDKMYWYQQDPGMELHLIHYSYGVNSTEKGDLSSESTVSRIRTEHFPLTLESARPSHTSQYLCASSESLGDTEAFFGQGTRLTVV.

J is TRBJ2-1 and V is TRBV27; D is unclear. The V end was cut by 6 bases, the J end by 8 bases, with 11 bases between. CDR3 length equals 12 residues. Germline-derived CDR1 and CDR2 are MNHEY and SMNVEV (reference sequence). The CDR3 DNA sequence: TGTGCCAGCAGCGGAAGGGTGGATGAGCAGTTCTTC. Amino acids: CASSGRVDEQFF.

The chain is built from TRBV4-3 and TRBJ2-1; possibly TRBD2 for D (5 bases). V lost 4 bases and J lost 3, with 10 bases in between. From germline, CDR1 is LGHNA and CDR2 YSLEER. The CDR3 spans 14 residues. The CDR3 DNA sequence: TGCGCCAGCAGCCCTGACTACGGCTACAATGAGCAGTTCTTC. It specifies CASSPDYGYNEQFF.

The J gene is TRBJ1-5, the V gene TRBV11-1; D is undetermined. The germline gives CDR1 SGHAT, CDR2 FQDESV (reference sequence). CDR3 size: 15 residues. With 1 base removed from V and 4 bases from J, the gap between germline ends came to 11 bases. CDR3 loop: CASSLGTDRNQPQHF. CDR3 DNA: TGTGCCAGCAGCTTAGGGACTGATCGTAATCAGCCCCAGCATTTT.

This clone was seen a single time. The chain's CDR3 is CASSVGTSGYNEQFF. CDR3 in DNA: TGTGCCAGCAGCGTCGGGACTAGCGGTTACAATGAGCAGTTCTTC. V usage is TRBV5-5 and J usage is TRBJ2-1, with 11 nucleotides matching TRBD2. The CDR3 has 15 residues. Germline V CDR1 and CDR2: SGHKS, YYEKEE (reference sequence). The junction had 4 bases not matched to a gene; V was cut back by 4 bases and J by 4 bases.

V gene TRBV5-4 combines with J gene TRBJ2-3; 9 nucleotides match TRBD2. Trimming took 4 bases from V and 5 from J; bases not matched to a gene: 8. The germline V gene encodes CDR1 SGHNT and CDR2 YYREEE (reference sequence). The CDR3 loop spans 15 amino acids. The chain's CDR3 is CASSPGGGGGDTQYF. The CDR3 DNA reads as TGTGCCAGCAGCCCGGGAGGCGGGGGGGGAGATACGCAGTATTTT.

This clone was recorded once. The rearrangement links TRBV7-9 to TRBJ2-7, with D unclear. Germline loops: CDR1 SEHNR, CDR2 FQNEAQ (reference sequence). This CDR3 is 12 amino acids long. Trimming removed 5 bases at V and 0 bases at J, with 5 bases between. The CDR3 DNA reads as TGTGCCAGCAGCGTAAACTCCTACGAGCAGTACTTC. Translation gives CASSVNSYEQYF.

J is TRBJ1-2 and V is TRBV27; 7 bases map to TRBD1. Germline V gene sequence: CDR1 MNHEY, CDR2 SMNVEV (reference sequence). This CDR3 region has 12 residues. Trimming cost V 8 bases and J 8 bases; bases outside gene matches: 8. The CDR3 protein is CASSKGAGGYTF. The CDR3 DNA is TGTGCCAGCTCAAAGGGGGCGGGGGGCTACACCTTC.

This rearrangement joins TRBV15 to TRBJ2-3; a possible D gene is TRBD1 (7 bases). Germline V lookup: CDR1 LNHNV, CDR2 YYDKDF (reference sequence). The CDR3 is 15 amino acids. Trimming left V 5 bases short and J 3 bases short, with 15 bases between. The CDR3 coding sequence is TGTGCCACCAGCCTGGGGCAGGGGGGTACAGATACGCAGTATTTT. Translated: CATSLGQGGTDTQYF.

The table lists this clone with a count of one. CDR3 loop: CASSSPGDGYTF. In DNA form, the CDR3 reads TGTGCCAGCAGCTCCCCGGGAGACGGCTACACCTTC. The V gene is TRBV27, the J gene TRBJ1-2, with D unclear. Per the germline V gene, CDR1 is MNHEY and CDR2 is SMNVEV (reference sequence). V was shortened by 6 bases and J by 8 bases, with 13 bases between the two germline ends. This CDR3 is built from 12 residues.

The chain recombines TRBV10-3 with TRBJ2-1; 11 bases agree with TRBD1. Germline CDR1 is ENHRY and CDR2 is SYGVKD. The CDR3 length is 16 residues. The V gene end was trimmed by 2 bases and the J gene end by 6 bases; junction bases not matched to a gene: 6. CDR3 sequence: CAISEPGTGGGNEQFF. DNA of the CDR3: TGTGCCATCAGTGAGCCCGGGACAGGGGGAGGCAATGAGCAGTTCTTC.

This clone was seen a handful of times. The chain joins TRBV20-1 to TRBJ1-4; tentative D call: TRBD1 (6 bases). Germline V CDR1 and CDR2: DFQATT, SNEGSKA (reference sequence). V was clipped by 6 bases and J by 10 bases, with 9 bases between them. The CDR3 totals 10 residues. The CDR3 nucleotides are TGCAGTGCCCGAGGGGGAAAACTGTTTTTT. Its translation: CSARGGKLFF.

This clone occurred a few times. An end of the junction differs from the germline gene, which may be a read error. The chain carries TRBV6-5 and TRBJ2-7; tentatively, D is TRBD2 (5 bases). CDR1 is MNHEY, CDR2 SVGAGI, per germline. The CDR3 sequence is 13 residues long. The CDR3 DNA reads as TGTGCCAGCAGTCCCACCGCGGACTCCGTCTACCGCTTC. Its translation is CASSPTADSVYRF.

The V gene is TRBV7-2, the J gene TRBJ2-3; 8 nucleotides agree with TRBD2. The trim removed 10 bases at V and 0 bases at J, leaving 12 bases unmatched. CDR3 size: 16 residues. The germline V gene has CDR1 SGHTA and CDR2 FQGNSA. In nucleotides, the CDR3 is TGTGCCACCTTTCTGGTAGCGGGGCTGAGCACAGATACGCAGTATTTT. This codes for CATFLVAGLSTDTQYF. Supplemented by reference TRBV7-2 and TRBJ2-3, the full variable domain reads GAGVSQSPSNKVTEKGKDVELRCDPISGHTALYWYRQSLGQGLEFLIYFQGNSAPDKSGLPSDRFSAERTGGSVSTLTIQRTQQEDSAVYLCATFLVAGLSTDTQYFGPGTRLTVL.

This clone was seen a single time. The genes are TRBV4-3 and TRBJ2-2; a weak D match, TRBD2 (5 bases). The CDR3 sequence is 16 residues long. Per the germline V gene, CDR1 is LGHNA and CDR2 is YSLEER. Trimming cost V 0 bases and J 6 bases, with 14 bases left between them. The CDR3 is CASSQEAVVRAGELFF. The CDR3 nucleotides are TGCGCCAGCAGCCAAGAAGCGGTAGTTAGGGCCGGGGAGCTGTTTTTT.